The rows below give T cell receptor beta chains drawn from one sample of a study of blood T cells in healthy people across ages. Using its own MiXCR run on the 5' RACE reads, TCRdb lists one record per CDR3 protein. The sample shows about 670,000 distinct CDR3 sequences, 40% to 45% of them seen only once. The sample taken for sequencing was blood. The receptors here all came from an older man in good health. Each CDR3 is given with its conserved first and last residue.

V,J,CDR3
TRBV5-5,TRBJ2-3,CASSTSGTVAGGTDTQYF
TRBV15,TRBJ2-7,CATSRSGTVAYEQYF
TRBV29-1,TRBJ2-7,CSVEVGGPGPYEQYF
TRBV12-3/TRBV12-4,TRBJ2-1,CAGSTRTSGNYNEQFF
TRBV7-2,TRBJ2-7,CASSTRSGSLYEQYF
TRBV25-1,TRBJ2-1,CASREAQKREPQFF
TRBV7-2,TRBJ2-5,CASSLGLSYQETQYF
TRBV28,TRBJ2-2,CAGRQANTGELFF
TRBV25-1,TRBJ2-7,CASSDHEQYF
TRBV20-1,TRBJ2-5,CSASSGGAKTQYF
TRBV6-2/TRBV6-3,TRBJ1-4,CASSYGQRNEKLFF
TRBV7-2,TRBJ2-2,CASSPLPRGGTGELFF
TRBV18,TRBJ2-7,CASSPSESRSHEQYF
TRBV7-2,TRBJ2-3,CASSLPLTSGGTTYSTDTQYF
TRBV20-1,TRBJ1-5,CSAVQTGGINQPQHF
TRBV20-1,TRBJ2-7,CSARTGHGFYEQYF
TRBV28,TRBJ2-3,CASSLGGSASHTQYF
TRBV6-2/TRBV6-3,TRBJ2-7,CASSYSKAGGTYEQYF
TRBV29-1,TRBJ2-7,CSAAGTSTYEQYF
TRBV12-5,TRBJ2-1,CASGLDRGSVNEQFF
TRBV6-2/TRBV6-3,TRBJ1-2,CASSVQGNYGYTF
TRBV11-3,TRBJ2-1,CASSLKFQRNIPAANNEQFF
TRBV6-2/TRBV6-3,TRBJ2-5,CASSPYENQETQYF
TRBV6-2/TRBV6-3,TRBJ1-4,CASSYEGAAYEKLFF
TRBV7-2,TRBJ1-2,CASSHPRDRGSTLYYGYTF
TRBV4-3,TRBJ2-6,CASSQDTRALLSGANVLTF
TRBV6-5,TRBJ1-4,CASSYRGANEKLFF
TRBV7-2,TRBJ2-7,CASSLPRTFSSYNEQYF